The next 6 T cell receptor beta chains were all read from a single sample in a study of cytomegalovirus exposure and HLA in healthy donors (dated by TCRdb to the late 2010s). The library was made by the immunoSEQ multiplex PCR assay. For the multiplex PCR, a mixture combining 60 forward primers for TCR Vbeta segments and 13 reverse primers for TCR Jbeta segments was used. Sourced from immuneACCESS, this table was stored by TCRdb with only in-frame sequences that have V and J called. A share of the clones is absent; for the studies checked, an unresolved V gene accounts for under half, and the remainder has no known explanation. The sample records approximately 81,000 clones, about 88% of which are singletons. The ten most abundant clones make up 2.4% of the sample. Sequenced input: PBMCs. Receptors originate from a woman aged 45-59 years in good health and CMV-seronegative.

This chain connects TRBV27 to TRBJ1-2, with 10 bases aligning to TRBD1. The CDR3 is made up of 15 amino acids. Germline V gene lookup returns CDR1 MNHEY and CDR2 SMNVEV (reference sequence). The junction had 9 bases not matched to a gene; V was cut back by 5 bases and J by 6 bases. Here the CDR3 reads CASSQSDRGTDGYTF. CDR3 DNA: TGTGCCAGCAGTCAATCGGACAGGGGGACCGATGGCTACACCTTC.

This clone was seen just once. The rearrangement joins TRBV10-1 to TRBJ2-5; D is possibly TRBD1 (5 bases). Germline CDR1 is WNHNN and CDR2 is SYGVQD (reference sequence). CDR3 length: 15 residues. Trimming removed 1 base at V and 5 bases at J, with 14 bases between. The CDR3 DNA reads as TGCGCCAGCAGTGAGTTGGGCAGGGCAGCGGAGACCCAGTACTTC. Protein sequence: CASSELGRAAETQYF.

This chain joins TRBV6-6 and TRBJ1-1; 8 bases map to TRBD1. The V gene end was trimmed by 8 bases and the J gene end by 1 base; junction bases not matched to a gene: 3. The CDR3 sequence is 13 residues long. CDR1 is MNHNY and CDR2 is SVGAGI in the germline V gene (reference sequence). CDR3 protein: CASSGQANTEAFF. CDR3 sequence (DNA): TGTGCCAGCTCGGGACAGGCGAACACTGAAGCTTTCTTT.

V usage is TRBV12-5 and J usage is TRBJ1-2; D remains unclear. CDR1 and CDR2 from the germline V gene are LGHNT and FRNRAP. V was cut by 6 bases and J by 2 bases, with 7 bases left in between. This CDR3 comprises 12 residues. CDR3 DNA sequence: TGTGCTAGTGGGTCGGGGAACTATGGCTACACCTTC. This gives the protein CASGSGNYGYTF.

V gene TRBV28 combines with J gene TRBJ2-1, with 8 positions matching TRBD2. The V gene's germline CDR1 is MDHEN and CDR2 SYDVKM. The CDR3 covers 14 residues. V lost 6 bases and J lost 6; bases outside the gene matches: 7. The CDR3 is CASSLPGRANEQFF. The CDR3, as DNA: TGTGCCAGCAGCCTTCCCGGGAGGGCCAATGAGCAGTTCTTC.

This chain connects TRBV5-1 to TRBJ2-7; 11 bases line up with TRBD2. J was trimmed by 3 bases and V by 6 bases; bases with no gene match: 5. This CDR3 has 14 residues. The V gene's germline CDR1 is SGHRS and CDR2 YFSETQ. The CDR3 nucleotides are TGCGCCAGCACCATAACTAGCGGGAGCTACGAGCAGTACTTC. Protein sequence: CASTITSGSYEQYF.